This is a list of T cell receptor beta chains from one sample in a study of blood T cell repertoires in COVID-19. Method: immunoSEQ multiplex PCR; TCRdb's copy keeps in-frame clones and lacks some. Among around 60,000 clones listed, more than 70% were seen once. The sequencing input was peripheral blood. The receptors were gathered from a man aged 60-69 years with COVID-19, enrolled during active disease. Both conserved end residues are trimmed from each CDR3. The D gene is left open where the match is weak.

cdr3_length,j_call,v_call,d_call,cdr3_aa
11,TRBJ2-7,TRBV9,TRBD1,ASSVYQDRGGY
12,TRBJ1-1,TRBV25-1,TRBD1,ASQKGAVNTEAF
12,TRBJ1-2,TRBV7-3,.,ASSLEGGNYGYT
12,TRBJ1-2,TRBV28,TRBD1,ASSPGQGHSGYT
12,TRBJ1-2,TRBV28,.,ASSTLAGAYGYT
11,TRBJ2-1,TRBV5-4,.,ASSLVPSPSWF
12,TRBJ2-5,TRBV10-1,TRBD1,ASSAGQGLETQY
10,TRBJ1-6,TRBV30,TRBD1,AWGDRGSPLH
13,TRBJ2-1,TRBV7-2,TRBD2,ASSRTSGKRNEQF
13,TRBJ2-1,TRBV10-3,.,ASRGASEYNNEQF
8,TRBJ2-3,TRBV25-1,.,KRSTDTQY
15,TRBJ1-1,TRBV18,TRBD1,ASSSGQSGTMNTEAF
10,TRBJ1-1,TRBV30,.,AWSEGVAEAF
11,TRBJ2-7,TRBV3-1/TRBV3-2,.,ASSHGNTYEQY
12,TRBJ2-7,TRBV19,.,ASSIFSGSYEQY
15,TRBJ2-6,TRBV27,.,ASSPRTPFGGANVLT
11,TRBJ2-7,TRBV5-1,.,ASSLDGDYEQY
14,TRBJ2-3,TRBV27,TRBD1,ASSFHQTGYPDTQY
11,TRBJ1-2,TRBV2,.,ASSPTATYGYT
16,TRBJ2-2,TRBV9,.,ASSVDRPGLPIVGELF
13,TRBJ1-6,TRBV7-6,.,ASSQQQGYNSPLH
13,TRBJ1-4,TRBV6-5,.,ASSYSTGINEKLF
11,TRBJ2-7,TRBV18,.,ASSPPSGAEQY
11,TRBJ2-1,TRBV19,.,ASSVGTDNEQF
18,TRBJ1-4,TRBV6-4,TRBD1,ASNPRTGGIPILKGEKLF
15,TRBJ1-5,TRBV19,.,ASSIFAGHDSNQPQH
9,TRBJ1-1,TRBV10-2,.,ASSPDTEAF
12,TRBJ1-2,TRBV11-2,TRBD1,ATRDREKNYGYT
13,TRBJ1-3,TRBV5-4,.,ASSTGFGSGNTIY
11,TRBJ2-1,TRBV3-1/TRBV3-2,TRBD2,ASSQGAGGEQF
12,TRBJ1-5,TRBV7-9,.,ASSRTGGTQPQH
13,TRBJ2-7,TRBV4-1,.,ASRAIASDYYEQY
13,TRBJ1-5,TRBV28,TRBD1,ASSFIGQVGKPQH
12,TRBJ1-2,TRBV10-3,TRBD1,AITSGQGSYGYT
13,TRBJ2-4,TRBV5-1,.,ASSIGTHERNIQY
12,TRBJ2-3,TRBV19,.,ASNIAESTDTQY
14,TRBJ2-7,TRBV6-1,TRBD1,ASSELLGTGPYEQY
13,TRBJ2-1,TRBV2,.,ASSLRFTSGNEQF
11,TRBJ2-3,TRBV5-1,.,ASSLDISDTQY
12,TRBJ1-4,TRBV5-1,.,ASSLESEYEKLF
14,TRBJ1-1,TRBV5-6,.,ASSKTQFMKNTEAF
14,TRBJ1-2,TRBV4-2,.,ASSQDRTSNTYGYT
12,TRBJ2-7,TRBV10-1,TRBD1,ASSGQGAWYEQY
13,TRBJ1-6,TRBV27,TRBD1,ASRPWDSRNSPLH
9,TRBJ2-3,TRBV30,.,ACCSTDTQY